This record covers a single T cell receptor beta chain. The antigen it binds to is not known. Base qualities are missing; no much larger clone stands one base away. The sample belongs to a study of cytomegalovirus exposure and HLA in healthy donors (dated by TCRdb to about 2017). General notes on the study: An earlier analysis of several hundred of the donors reported 276 Gb of sequence data and more than 90 million unique TCR beta sequences from roughly 180 million T cells. Approximately 300 gigabases of sequencing data and 91 million or so unique TCR sequences made up an early release that covered approximately 700 HLA-typed donors. Among the approximately 400 genotyped donors, 81% belonged to the genetic ancestry cluster associated with self-reported Caucasian donors. The aim of the study was to test whether cataloging public T cell receptors could identify signatures of past pathogen exposure. The T cell repertoires of under 700 subjects were profiled by immunosequencing and related to cytomegalovirus serostatus. A separate validation cohort of approximately 130 different subjects was used in addition to the roughly 670-subject first cohort. The study combined high-throughput TCR immunosequencing, statistical association of individual TCRs with disease status, and machine learning to predict cytomegalovirus infection status. To study patterns of TCR occurrence, a later analysis re-analyzed previously published TCR beta repertoires from 666 donors and added high-resolution HLA genotyping. Rather than using new phenotypic data, the later analysis identified candidate immune exposures from TCR beta sequences and from how often those sequences occurred across donors. In an earlier analysis of a few hundred of the donors, high-throughput TCR beta sequencing was used to judge whether each TCR beta V gene segment behaved as functional or pseudogenic. Alongside the repertoire data, information on donor age, sex, ethnicity and CMV serostatus was compiled. A later genetic analysis used genome-wide SNP genotypes for about 60% of the 666 donors, treating that subset as a discovery cohort. All discovery cohort repertoires had been generated using a single sequencing platform. HLA typing covered class I and class II loci at four-digit resolution. The number of donors typed differed by locus, with roughly 629-640 for A, B, C, DRB1 and DQB1, more than 500 for DQA1, under 610 for DPA1, and some 440 for DPB1. Because of strong linkage in the cohort, 4 to 6 DR-DQ haplotypes were treated as single units for association and clustering. Across 398 genotyped donors of the cohort, an average of about 220,000 unique TCR beta nucleotide sequences per donor were sequenced, and roughly 20% of those sequences were non-productive.

The cohort consisted of 600 or so healthy bone marrow donors. At the time of sampling, all cohort members were nominally healthy, though unrecorded immune exposures were likely present. The donor was CMV seropositive and was included in the group of around 300 seropositive cohort members. A peripheral blood sample was collected from each donor, and TCR beta sequencing was performed on peripheral blood mononuclear cells. The Qiagen DNeasy Blood Extraction Kit was used to extract genomic DNA from the blood cell samples. Study-wide conclusions, independent of this receptor: A few of the identified cytomegalovirus-associated TCR beta chains were confirmed in vitro to be specific for cytomegalovirus antigens. Seventeen rarely observed V segments, including chromosome 9 orphons, were excluded from the earlier analysis of approximately 500 of the donors because counts were too low. A cluster of highly shared sequence variants was judged likely to represent a technical artifact of the sequencing pipeline. Linkage disequilibrium might explain the correlated functional status among segregating V segments, but an unknown experimental factor could not be excluded. A later analysis associated about 17,000 TCR beta sequences with specific HLA alleles at a false discovery rate of 0.05. HLA typing was unavailable for some donors at each locus, so association tests used only the typed subset. The 87-base-pair reads could not distinguish some IMGT-functional V segments, including TRBV6-2 and TRBV6-3, so those segments were excluded. Several of the top co-occurrence clusters appeared to be linked to parvovirus B19, influenza, CMV and Epstein-Barr virus, according to a later analysis. Immune exposure information for the cohort was limited to CMV serostatus. A later genetic analysis associated a missense DCLRE1C variant with V-gene and J-gene trimming of TCR beta chains, and an independent cohort replicated the association. Most CMV-associated TCR beta chains appeared to be HLA-restricted in a later analysis, and the HLA associations seemed to be driven largely by CMV exposure. According to a later genetic analysis, donors in an Asian-associated ancestry cluster had fewer N-insertions in productive TCRs than the approximately 690-donor mean. Compared with equally common non-associated chains, HLA-associated TCR beta chains in a later analysis were more clonally expanded and had lower generation probabilities. The classifier was reported to diagnose cytomegalovirus status with high specificity and sensitivity in both the original and validation cohorts. In a later analysis, TCR association rates were found to vary across HLA loci, with the most associated TCRs seen for DRB1 alleles and the fewest for HLA-C alleles. The study listed 150 to 200 TCR beta chains as associated with cytomegalovirus. The presence/absence analyses assumed that sequencing depth was roughly uniform across donors, and that assumption may not be true. The cohort was sequenced for TCR beta chains only, and without alpha or paired-chain data the features that could be detected were limited. The authors suggested that the approach could potentially be generalized to other disease states and immunological phenotypes. Most TCR sequences were observed very rarely across donors, whereas some public TCRs were present in many individuals. A further reported finding was that TCR beta sequences accurately predicted the HLA-A and HLA-B alleles for most subjects in the first cohort. Strong co-occurrence of HLA alleles, especially DR and DQ, made assigning TCR associations to individual alleles difficult. In an earlier analysis of around 500 of the donors, most TCR beta V segments appeared in productive rearrangements about 87% or about 30% of the time, broadly matching IMGT annotations.

Library preparation was by the immunoSEQ multiplex PCR assay. For the multiplex PCR, a mixture combining 60 forward primers for TCR Vbeta segments and 13 reverse primers for TCR Jbeta segments was used. The CDR3 region of rearranged TCR beta genes was amplified from genomic DNA with a multiplex PCR assay. The Illumina HiSeq System was used to sequence the amplified TCR beta libraries as 87-base-pair reads. The original pipeline was this. A later analysis counted tens of millions of unique TCR beta chains across the 600 to 850 repertoires, and some 11 million of these chains were shared by at least two donors. To remove PCR and sequencing errors, raw reads were error-corrected and collapsed into unique sequences using a nearest-neighbor algorithm that merged closely related sequences. To assign V, D and J gene segments, CDR3 sequences were aligned to IMGT reference sequences. For a sequence to be retained, a match of at least six nucleotides to both a V gene segment and a J gene segment was required. Rearrangements were called productive when the CDR3 lacked stop codons and stayed in frame with V and J; all others were non-productive. Following IMGT convention, CDR3 was defined as the stretch from the second conserved V-encoded cysteine to the conserved J-encoded phenylalanine. Sequences without an unambiguous match to a single V gene segment were excluded from the earlier analysis of several hundred of the donors. In an earlier analysis of around 590 of the donors, a V segment was called functional when productive rearrangements were above 56.7%, and segregating when the standard deviation between donors exceeded 5%. A statistical classification framework was built for diagnosing cytomegalovirus status from the catalog of TCR beta chain sequences. In a later analysis, TCR nucleotide sequences were compared against IMGT/GENE-DB human TR gene sequences so that V and J genes could be assigned. The TCRdist pipeline was used in a later analysis to assign CDR3 sequences and most-parsimonious VDJ recombination scenarios. In a later analysis, every TCR beta chain was defined by the combination of its CDR3 amino acid sequence and its V-gene family, and reads without a unique V-gene family were dropped. In a later analysis, around 650 highly shared, low-generation-probability nucleotide sequences were removed to address suspected cross-contamination and a sequencing artifact. In a later analysis, a clonal expansion index for each public chain was calculated from normalized within-repertoire ranks of inferred template counts. Generation probabilities in a later analysis came from a VDJ recombination model fitted to out-of-frame rearrangements, and those results were checked against IGoR. In a later analysis, TCR-TCR, TCR-HLA and TCR-CMV co-occurrence was scored with hypergeometric tests, and a repertoire-size bias correction was applied to TCR pairs. In a later analysis, false discovery rates were estimated by permuting HLA or CMV assignments 20 times. A later analysis grouped co-occurring TCRs with DBSCAN, adding TCRdist sequence similarity when clustering within HLA-allele-positive subsets. Repertoires with fewer than 30,000 or more than 120,000 public chains, plus five repertoires with anomalous nucleotide sharing, were excluded from co-occurrence clustering. The table comes from immuneACCESS by way of TCRdb, which keeps in-frame sequences with V and J called. Part of the clones is missing from these tables; in studies checked, under half for an unresolved V gene and the rest for unknown reasons. The V and J calls and the clone size are those of that table, but D and trimming were determined from the DNA. This sample comprises approximately 150,000 clones, roughly 80% of them detected only once. About 11% of the sample is taken by the ten largest.

Here V drops 5 bases and J drops 3 bases, and the junction holds 5 bases not matched to any gene. Taken from the germline V gene (reference sequence), the CDR1 and CDR2 loops are MNHEY and SMNVEV. The CDR3 runs 14 amino acids, cysteine and phenylalanine included. The entry retains the CDR3 DNA only, 42 bases that are in frame from base 1. The TCR sequence derives from a man aged 18 to 30 in good health and CMV-seropositive. Sequencing was performed on PBMCs. The V and J genes are TRBV27 and TRBJ1-2, and 8 junction bases match TRBD1. The DNA is TGTGCCAGCAGTAAACCAGGGGGCCACTATGGCTACACCTTC. This encodes CASSKPGGHYGYTF.